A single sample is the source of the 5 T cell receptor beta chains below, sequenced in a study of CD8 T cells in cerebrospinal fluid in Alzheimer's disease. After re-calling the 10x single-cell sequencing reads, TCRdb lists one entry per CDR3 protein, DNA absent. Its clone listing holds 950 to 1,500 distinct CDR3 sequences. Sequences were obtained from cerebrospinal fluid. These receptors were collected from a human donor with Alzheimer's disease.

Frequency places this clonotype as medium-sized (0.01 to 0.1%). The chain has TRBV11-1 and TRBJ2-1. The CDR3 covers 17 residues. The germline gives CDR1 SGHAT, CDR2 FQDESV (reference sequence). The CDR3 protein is CASSSGYKGRSYNEQFF.

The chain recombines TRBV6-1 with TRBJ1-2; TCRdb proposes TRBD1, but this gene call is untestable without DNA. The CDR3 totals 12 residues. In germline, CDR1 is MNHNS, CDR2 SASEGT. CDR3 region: CASTTGGYGYTF.

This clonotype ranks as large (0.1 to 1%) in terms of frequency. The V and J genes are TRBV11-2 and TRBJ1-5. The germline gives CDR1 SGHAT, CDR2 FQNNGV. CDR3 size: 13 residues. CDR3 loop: CASSLGSSQPQHF.

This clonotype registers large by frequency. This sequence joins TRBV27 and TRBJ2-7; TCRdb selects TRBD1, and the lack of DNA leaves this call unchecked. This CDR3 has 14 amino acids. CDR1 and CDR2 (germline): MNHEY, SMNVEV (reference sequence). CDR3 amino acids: CASSFRQGSYEQYF.

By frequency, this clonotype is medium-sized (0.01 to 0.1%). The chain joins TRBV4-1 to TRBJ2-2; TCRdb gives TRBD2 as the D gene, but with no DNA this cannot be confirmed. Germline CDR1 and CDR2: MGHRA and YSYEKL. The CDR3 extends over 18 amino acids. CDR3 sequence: CASSQDISSGGNTGELFF.